One and the same sample provided the 17 T cell receptor beta chains below, sequenced in a study of blood T cell repertoires in COVID-19 (dated by TCRdb to the early 2020s). Libraries were built with the immunoSEQ multiplex PCR assay. TCRdb took over this immuneACCESS table, retaining in-frame rearrangements with V and J assigned. Such tables are incomplete; in checked studies, under half of the missing clones stem from an unresolved V gene, and the remainder is unexplained. This sample lists 490,000 or so clones; approximately 90% were detected once. 8% to 9.5% of the sample comes from the top ten. Sequencing was performed on PBMCs or T cells enriched from blood (not recorded which). These receptors originate from a woman aged 55 to 70 who had recovered from COVID-19.

V gene TRBV5-4 combines with J gene TRBJ1-3; D not certain. Trimming removed 0 bases from V and 1 base from J, with 8 bases in between. Germline assignment: CDR1 SGHNT and CDR2 YYREEE (reference sequence). The CDR3 extends over 15 amino acids. The CDR3 protein is CASSLESSSGNTIYF. The DNA of the CDR3 is TGTGCCAGCAGCTTGGAATCGAGTTCTGGAAACACCATATATTTT.

This rearrangement joins TRBV27 to TRBJ2-7; 9 positions agree with TRBD1. V lost 3 bases to trimming and J lost 3 bases; unmatched junction nucleotides: 3. Germline CDR1 MNHEY, CDR2 SMNVEV (reference sequence). The CDR3 has 14 residues. CDR3 protein: CASSFRTGVYEQYF. For the CDR3, the DNA is TGTGCCAGCAGTTTTCGGACAGGGGTCTACGAGCAGTACTTC.

The chain links TRBV6-5 to TRBJ1-1; 7 bases match TRBD1. The CDR3 consists of 14 residues. Looked up from germline, CDR1 is MNHEY and CDR2 is SVGAGI. Germline trimming cut 6 bases from V and 0 bases from J; bases unmatched to any gene: 4. In DNA form, the CDR3 reads TGTGCCAGCAGGATAACAGGGGTGAACACTGAAGCTTTCTTT. Protein sequence: CASRITGVNTEAFF.

This clone was recorded only once. The J gene is TRBJ2-1, the V gene TRBV18; D perhaps matches TRBD1 (5 bases). The CDR3 is made up of 15 amino acids. Trimming cost V 3 bases and J 10 bases, with 19 bases left between them. The germline CDR1 and CDR2 sequences are KGHSH and LQKENI. As DNA, the CDR3 is TGTGCCAGCTCACCTATGGCAGGCTGGGGCGGAGAGCAGTTCTTC. This translates into CASSPMAGWGGEQFF.

The chain links TRBV5-1 to TRBJ1-3; 7 bases are shared with TRBD1. V shed 0 bases and J 6 bases; nucleotides not matched to a gene: 3. Germline CDR1 SGHRS, CDR2 YFSETQ. The CDR3 has 14 amino acids. CDR3 DNA: TGCGCCAGCAGCTTGGGGACAGGATCAAACACCATATATTTT. Its protein product is CASSLGTGSNTIYF.

The chain employs TRBV4-1 and TRBJ2-4; 7 bases line up with TRBD2. The CDR3 length is 17 residues. The J segment lost 3 bases and the V segment lost 1 base, leaving 9 bases of the junction unmatched. CDR1 MGHRA and CDR2 YSYEKL come from the germline V gene. For the CDR3, the DNA is TGCGCCAGCAGCCAAGGGCCCGCGTCGGGGGGCAAAAACATTCAGTACTTC. Its translation is CASSQGPASGGKNIQYF.

V gene TRBV10-3 combines with J gene TRBJ2-7; 8 bases align to TRBD1. The CDR3 covers 13 residues. The trim removed 10 bases at V and 0 bases at J, leaving 5 bases unmatched. Looked up from germline, CDR1 is ENHRY and CDR2 is SYGVKD. CDR3 DNA: TGTGCCACACAACAGGGGGTCTCCTACGAGCAGTACGTC. This sequence encodes CATQQGVSYEQYV.

Worth noting for this clone: Other DNA sequences of this sample code for an identical CDR3. The V and J genes are TRBV10-3 and TRBJ2-2, with 8 positions matching TRBD2. The length of the CDR3 is 14 residues. V was clipped by 8 bases and J by 0 bases; unmatched bases: 2. CDR1 and CDR2 from the germline V gene are ENHRY and SYGVKD. The CDR3 here is CAISGGANTGELFF. Here the CDR3 DNA reads TGTGCCATCTCCGGGGGGGCGAACACCGGGGAGCTGTTTTTT.

V gene TRBV19 combines with J gene TRBJ2-1; D is ambiguous. This CDR3 contains 17 residues. The V gene's germline CDR1 is LNHDA and CDR2 SQIVND (reference sequence). Trimming removed 4 bases at V and 2 bases at J, with 18 bases between. CDR3 DNA: TGTGCCAGTAGTACCCACTCCTTGTCTAGTACCTACAATGAGCAGTTCTTC. Encoded protein: CASSTHSLSSTYNEQFF. Combining the CDR3 with reference TRBV19 and TRBJ2-1 gives the whole variable domain DGGITQSPKYLFRKEGQNVTLSCEQNLNHDAMYWYRQDPGQGLRLIYYSQIVNDFQKGDIAEGYSVSREKKESFPLTVTSAQKNPTAFYLCASSTHSLSSTYNEQFFGPGTRLTVL.

The chain couples TRBV19 to TRBJ1-5; 11 bases are a match to TRBD1. V lost 7 bases to trimming and J lost 2 bases; unmatched junction nucleotides: 10. This CDR3 is 17 amino acids long. Germline V lookup: CDR1 LNHDA, CDR2 SQIVND (reference sequence). CDR3 loop: CASNKPGQGEGNQPQHF. CDR3 coding DNA: TGTGCCAGTAATAAGCCGGGACAGGGGGAGGGCAATCAGCCCCAGCATTTT.

The gene calls are TRBV3-1 (or the pseudogene TRBV3-2) and TRBJ1-1; TRBD1 might be the D (6 bases). The V end was cut by 0 bases, the J end by 12 bases, with 14 bases between. The CDR3 totals 13 residues. Germline V gene sequence: CDR1 LGHDT, CDR2 YNNKEL (reference sequence). CDR3 sequence reads: CASSQDEGGRTFF. The CDR3 DNA sequence: TGTGCCAGCAGCCAAGATGAGGGGGGGCGGACTTTCTTT.

The rearrangement uses TRBV5-6 and TRBJ1-6; D unclear. Germline loops: CDR1 SGHDT, CDR2 YYEEEE. The CDR3 runs to 16 residues. Trimming took off 2 bases at V and 0 bases at J, with 9 bases between the two ends. The CDR3 loop is CASSFRTSSYNSPLHF. As DNA, the CDR3 is TGTGCCAGCAGCTTTCGAACAAGCTCCTATAATTCACCCCTCCACTTT.

The chain employs TRBV30 and TRBJ1-6; 10 bases agree with TRBD1. CDR1 is GTSNPN and CDR2 is SVGIG in the germline V gene (reference sequence). There are 14 residues in the CDR3. Losses at the gene ends were 3 bases for V and 10 bases for J; bases not matched to a gene: 6. Written as DNA, the CDR3 is TGTGCCTGGAGGGGACAGGGGCTTTACTCACCCCTCCACTTT. This sequence encodes CAWRGQGLYSPLHF. Filled out from reference TRBV30 and TRBJ1-6, the complete variable domain reads SQTIHQWPATLVQPVGSPLSLECTVEGTSNPNLYWYRQAAGRGLQLLFYSVGIGQISSEVPQNLSASRPQDRQFILSSKKLLLSDSGFYLCAWRGQGLYSPLHFGNGTRLTVT.

V and J are TRBV10-3 and TRBJ2-1, with a weak D call TRBD2 (6 bases). V lost 6 bases, J lost 0 bases, and 12 bases lay in between. This CDR3 has 15 residues. Germline values: CDR1 ENHRY, CDR2 SYGVKD. The CDR3 spells CAISLTRGSYNEQFF. The CDR3 DNA sequence: TGTGCCATCAGCCTGACTAGGGGCTCCTACAATGAGCAGTTCTTC.

The gene calls are TRBV5-1 and TRBJ1-2; TRBD1 aligns across 7 bases. The CDR3 extends over 14 amino acids. V was pared by 6 bases and J by 2 bases, with 7 bases of the junction left unmatched. Germline V lookup: CDR1 SGHRS, CDR2 YFSETQ. The CDR3 reads CASTQQGSNYGYTF. The CDR3 DNA reads as TGCGCCAGCACCCAACAGGGGAGCAACTATGGCTACACCTTC. The entire variable domain, with the rest obtained from reference TRBV5-1 and TRBJ1-2, is as follows: KAGVTQTPRYLIKTRGQQVTLSCSPISGHRSVSWYQQTPGQGLQFLFEYFSETQRNKGNFPGRFSGRQFSNSRSEMNVSTLELGDSALYLCASTQQGSNYGYTFGSGTRLTVV.

In this sample, this clone turned up a few times. This chain uses TRBV28 with TRBJ1-1, with no clear D. The CDR3 sequence is 13 residues long. Germline lookup yields CDR1 MDHEN and CDR2 SYDVKM. V shed 7 bases and J shed 0 bases, with 9 bases lying between them. The CDR3 DNA reads TGTGCCAGCATTCGGGATTTGAACACTGAAGCTTTCTTT. This translates into CASIRDLNTEAFF.

V and J are TRBV6-5 and TRBJ1-3; TRBD1 matches at 7 bases. The germline gives CDR1 MNHEY, CDR2 SVGAGI. CDR3 length: 13 amino acids. CDR3 sequence (DNA): TGTGCGACGAACACAGGGGCTGGAAACACCATATATTTT. This codes for CATNTGAGNTIYF.